This TCR beta chain was identified in a study of cytomegalovirus exposure and HLA in healthy donors. PCR was performed using 60 Vbeta and 13 Jbeta primers. The table came from immunoSEQ multiplex PCR; TCRdb's copy has only in-frame clones and leaves some out. The table records 90,000 to 120,000 clones, 75% to 85% of them present only once. Only a few counts were recorded for this clone. The target antigen is unknown. The study, taken as a whole, reports: Reportedly, cytomegalovirus status was diagnosed with high sensitivity and specificity.

Material: PBMCs. The source is a woman aged 45-65 years in good health and CMV-seropositive.

CDR3 in DNA: TGTGCCTCGGGGGGGGGCCTGAGGTTCGATCAGCCCCAGCATTTT. Encoded protein: CASGGGLRFDQPQHF. The chain combines TRBV19 with TRBJ1-5; weak D call: TRBD1 (6 bases). CDR1 is LNHDA, CDR2 SQIVND, per germline (reference sequence). V was clipped by 11 bases and J by 5 bases, with 22 bases between them. The length of the CDR3 is 15 residues.